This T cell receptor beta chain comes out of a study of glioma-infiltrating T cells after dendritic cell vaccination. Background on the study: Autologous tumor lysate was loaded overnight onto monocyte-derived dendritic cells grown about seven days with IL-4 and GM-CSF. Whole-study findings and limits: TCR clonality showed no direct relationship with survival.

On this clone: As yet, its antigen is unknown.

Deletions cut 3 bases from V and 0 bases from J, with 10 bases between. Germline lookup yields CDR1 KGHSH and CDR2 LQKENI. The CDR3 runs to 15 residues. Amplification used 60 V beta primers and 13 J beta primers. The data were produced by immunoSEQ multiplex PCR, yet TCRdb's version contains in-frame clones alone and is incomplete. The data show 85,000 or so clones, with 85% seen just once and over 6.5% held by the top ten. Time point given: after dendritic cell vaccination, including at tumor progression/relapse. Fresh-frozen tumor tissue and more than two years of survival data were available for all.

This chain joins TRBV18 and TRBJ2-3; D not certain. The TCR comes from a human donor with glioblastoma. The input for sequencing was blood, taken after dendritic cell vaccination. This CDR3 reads CASSPAGTSTDTQYF. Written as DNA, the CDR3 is TGTGCCAGCTCACCCGCAGGAACCAGCACAGATACGCAGTATTTT.